The clone carrying this TCR beta chain was observed many times. The V and J ends lost 4 bases and 0 bases respectively, with 14 bases between them. CDR3 length: 16 amino acids. Germline CDR1 is SGHDT and CDR2 is YYEEEE. A library of TCRbeta sequences, prepared with unique molecular identifiers, was generated. TCRdb called the PCR reads again in MiXCR, with one record for every CDR3 protein. The table includes 600,000 to 700,000 distinct CDR3 sequences, about an eighth detected once. The data were taken from a study of T-cell reconstitution after alpha-beta-depleted transplantation in children. This chain links TRBV5-6 with TRBJ2-1, with D perhaps matching TRBD2 (6 bases). The specimen comprised PBMCs, sampled before TCRalphabeta/CD19-depleted stem cell transplant. This clonotype was sampled from a girl aged 2 to 9 with congenital amegakaryocytic thrombocytopenia, due to receive a stem cell transplant. CDR3 sequence reads: CASSRRAEPSYNEQFF. CDR3 in DNA: TGTGCCAGCAGCAGGAGGGCGGAACCCTCCTACAATGAGCAGTTCTTC.